The clone carrying this TCR beta chain has just one count. Its specificity is unknown. This specimen belongs to a study of cytomegalovirus exposure and HLA in healthy donors. Overall study: An earlier analysis found 95 million to 140 million unique TCR beta sequences from approximately 200 million T cells. Broader study findings: An analysis was carried out at a later point. It showed that HLA-associated TCR beta chains were more clonally expanded than equally common non-associated chains.

When sampled, the donors appeared nominally healthy, though they likely had unrecorded immune exposures. The ends were cut back, 6 bases at V and 3 bases at J, with 4 bases in the middle. This CDR3 comprises 11 residues. Germline V CDR1 and CDR2: SGHTA, FQGNSA. Primers for the PCR totalled 60 Vbeta and 13 Jbeta. Clones were read by immunoSEQ multiplex PCR, and TCRdb kept only the in-frame ones, dropping some. The sample contains under 200,000 clones, less than 80% of which appear only once. Specimen: PBMCs. This receptor was identified in a man in his forties or fifties in good health and CMV-seronegative. The V and J genes are TRBV7-2 and TRBJ2-3; D call uncertain. Here the CDR3 DNA reads TGTGCCAGCAGTCTAACAGATACGCAGTATTTT. Translating it yields CASSLTDTQYF.